This passage covers 16 T cell receptor beta chains from one sample sequenced in a study of T cell repertoires in cytomegalovirus infection. MiXCR, run by TCRdb on the reads, gives a single entry per CDR3 protein. The sample consists of some 220,000 distinct CDR3 sequences, 6% to 8% of them appearing once. Sequencing was done on a sample of PBMCs. These receptors were taken from a human donor in good health (CMV status not recorded). Some clones in this sample may be carry-over from other donors' samples.

This clonotype was recorded many times. The gene calls are TRBV7-2 and TRBJ1-6, with 9 bases aligning to TRBD1. The ends lost 10 bases at V and 7 bases at J; junction bases unmatched: 8. Germline V gene sequence: CDR1 SGHTA, CDR2 FQGNSA. The CDR3 contains 14 residues. The DNA for the CDR3 is TGTGCCACCAAGGACAGGGGTAACAATTCACCCCTCCACTTT. Its protein is CATKDRGNNSPLHF.

This clonotype was detected only a few times. The rearrangement uses TRBV9 and TRBJ1-1, with a weak D call TRBD1 (6 bases). Looked up from germline, CDR1 is SGDLS and CDR2 is YYNGEE. This CDR3 region has 16 residues. Trimming removed 0 bases at V and 1 base at J, with 13 bases between. DNA of the CDR3: TGTGCCAGCAGCGTAGGGGGAAGGGGACAGAACACTGAAGCTTTCTTT. Translation: CASSVGGRGQNTEAFF.

This clonotype was recorded at least ten times. The genes are TRBV2 and TRBJ1-5; no clear D. With 11 bases removed from V and 2 bases from J, the gap between germline ends came to 16 bases. Germline V gene lookup returns CDR1 SNHLY and CDR2 FYNNEI. The CDR3 is 14 residues long. CDR3 DNA: TGTGCCTCAGAGGAGTGGGGAGGCAATCAGCCCCAGCATTTT. It encodes CASEEWGGNQPQHF. Together with reference TRBV2 and TRBJ1-5, the CDR3 gives the full variable domain: EPEVTQTPSHQVTQMGQEVILRCVPISNHLYFYWYRQILGQKVEFLVSFYNNEISEKSEIFDDQFSVERPDGSNFTLKIRSTKLEDSAMYFCASEEWGGNQPQHFGDGTRLSIL.

This clonotype was seen repeatedly, ten times or more. This chain connects TRBV12-3 or TRBV12-4 to TRBJ1-1; the D is unclear. Trimming shortened V by 1 base and J by 8 bases, and 11 bases separated the two germline ends. This CDR3 spans 13 amino acids. The CDR3 coding sequence is TGTGCCAGCAGTTTAGGCCCTGCTAAGGAAGCTTTCTTT. Encoded protein: CASSLGPAKEAFF.

This clonotype was recorded at least ten times. The rearrangement links TRBV5-1 to TRBJ1-1, with 7 bases that match TRBD1. Germline assignment: CDR1 SGHRS and CDR2 YFSETQ. CDR3 length equals 16 residues. With 0 bases clipped from V and 1 base from J, the junction kept 6 bases outside the gene matches. The CDR3 region is CASSLEGGWGNTEAFF. The CDR3 DNA follows: TGCGCCAGCAGCTTGGAAGGGGGCTGGGGGAACACTGAAGCTTTCTTT.

This clonotype was detected ten times or more. The CDR3 loop reads CASSLWGTGSQPQHF. CDR3 DNA sequence: TGTGCCAGCAGCTTGTGGGGGACCGGGAGTCAGCCCCAGCATTTT. The V gene is TRBV5-6, the J gene TRBJ1-5; possible D gene TRBD1, 5 bases. With 1 base removed from V and 6 bases from J, the gap between germline ends came to 14 bases. CDR3 size: 15 residues. Per germline, CDR1 SGHDT and CDR2 YYEEEE.

This clonotype was observed at least ten times. The CDR3 region is CASSPRTVNTEAFF. As DNA, the CDR3 is TGTGCCAGCAGCCCGCGGACGGTGAACACTGAAGCTTTCTTT. The chain uses TRBV7-2 and TRBJ1-1; D call uncertain. Germline assignment: CDR1 SGHTA and CDR2 FQGNSA. V was pared by 5 bases and J by 0 bases, with 10 bases between. The CDR3 is 14 amino acids.

This clonotype was observed many times. The V and J genes are TRBV7-3 and TRBJ2-2, with 8 bases lining up with TRBD1. The junction had 5 bases not matched to a gene; V was cut back by 5 bases and J by 0 bases. The germline V gene encodes CDR1 SGHTA and CDR2 FQGTGA. The CDR3 is made up of 16 amino acids. CDR3 sequence: CASSRTGGPNTGELFF. CDR3 sequence (DNA): TGTGCCAGCAGCCGTACAGGGGGGCCGAACACCGGGGAGCTGTTTTTT.

The table lists this clonotype with many counts. This chain joins TRBV19 and TRBJ1-1; 7 positions agree with TRBD1. The CDR3 spans 13 residues. Unmatched junction bases numbered 1, after V lost 2 bases and J lost 4 bases. Germline assignment: CDR1 LNHDA and CDR2 SQIVND (reference sequence). CDR3 in DNA: TGTGCCAGTAGTATAAGACAGGGCACTGAAGCTTTCTTT. As protein: CASSIRQGTEAFF.

The sample holds many counts of this clonotype. The genes are TRBV7-9 and TRBJ1-1, with 10 bases fitting TRBD1. The CDR3 covers 21 residues. The germline V gene encodes CDR1 SEHNR and CDR2 FQNEAQ (reference sequence). Trimming at V came to 2 bases and at J to 1 base, leaving 19 bases not matched to a gene. DNA for the CDR3: TGTGCCAGCAGCTTAAACCTTCCGGGACAGGGGCTCGGCGGGCAGAACACTGAAGCTTTCTTT. Its protein is CASSLNLPGQGLGGQNTEAFF.

The chain uses TRBV29-1 and TRBJ1-5; 7 nucleotides match TRBD1. The CDR3 covers 13 residues. J was trimmed by 0 bases and V by 6 bases; bases with no gene match: 2. The germline CDR1 and CDR2 sequences are SQVTM and ANQGSEA. In nucleotides, the CDR3 is TGCAGCGTGCGACAGGGTAGCAATCAGCCCCAGCATTTT. It codes for CSVRQGSNQPQHF.

This clonotype has a handful of counts. The rearrangement links TRBV18 to TRBJ2-2, with a tentative D call TRBD2 (6 bases). Germline CDR1 reads KGHSH; CDR2 reads LQKENI. Trimming removed 1 base from V and 1 base from J, with 7 bases in between. The length of the CDR3 is 15 residues. Here the CDR3 reads CASSPRRGNTGELFF. As DNA, the CDR3 is TGTGCCAGCTCACCACGGCGGGGGAACACCGGGGAGCTGTTTTTT.

There are many counts of this clonotype. The gene calls are TRBV6-4 and TRBJ2-1; D might be TRBD1 (5 bases). This CDR3 spans 14 amino acids. CDR1 and CDR2 (germline): MRHNA, SNTAGT. Deletions cut 0 bases from V and 7 bases from J, with 10 bases between. The CDR3 region is CASSDSRTKNEQFF. The CDR3 DNA reads as TGTGCCAGCAGTGACTCCCGGACAAAGAATGAGCAGTTCTTC.

This clonotype was seen repeatedly, ten times or more. The chain carries TRBV6-5 and TRBJ1-5; no clear D gene. This CDR3 has 14 residues. The germline V gene has CDR1 MNHEY and CDR2 SVGAGI. V was clipped by 5 bases and J by 0 bases, with 8 bases between them. CDR3 coding DNA: TGTGCCAGCAGTCGAGGGAATAGCAATCAGCCCCAGCATTTT. Its translation: CASSRGNSNQPQHF.

This clonotype was observed at least ten times. The genes are TRBV30 and TRBJ2-1; the match to TRBD1 covers 9 bases. Germline CDR1 is GTSNPN and CDR2 is SVGIG (reference sequence). CDR3 length: 17 amino acids. J gave up 4 bases and V 2 bases, and 12 bases lay outside the gene matches. CDR3 bases: TGTGCCTGGAGTCCACGCCCGACAGGGGGTGCATACAATGAGCAGTTCTTC. It translates to CAWSPRPTGGAYNEQFF.

The sample holds many counts of this clonotype. The CDR3 here is CASSLDGASTDTQYF. The CDR3 DNA reads as TGTGCCAGCAGTTTGGACGGAGCTAGCACAGATACGCAGTATTTT. V usage is TRBV28 and J usage is TRBJ2-3; D is unresolved. This CDR3 has 15 residues. V was shortened by 3 bases and J by 0 bases, with 10 bases between the two germline ends. CDR1 is MDHEN and CDR2 is SYDVKM in the germline V gene.